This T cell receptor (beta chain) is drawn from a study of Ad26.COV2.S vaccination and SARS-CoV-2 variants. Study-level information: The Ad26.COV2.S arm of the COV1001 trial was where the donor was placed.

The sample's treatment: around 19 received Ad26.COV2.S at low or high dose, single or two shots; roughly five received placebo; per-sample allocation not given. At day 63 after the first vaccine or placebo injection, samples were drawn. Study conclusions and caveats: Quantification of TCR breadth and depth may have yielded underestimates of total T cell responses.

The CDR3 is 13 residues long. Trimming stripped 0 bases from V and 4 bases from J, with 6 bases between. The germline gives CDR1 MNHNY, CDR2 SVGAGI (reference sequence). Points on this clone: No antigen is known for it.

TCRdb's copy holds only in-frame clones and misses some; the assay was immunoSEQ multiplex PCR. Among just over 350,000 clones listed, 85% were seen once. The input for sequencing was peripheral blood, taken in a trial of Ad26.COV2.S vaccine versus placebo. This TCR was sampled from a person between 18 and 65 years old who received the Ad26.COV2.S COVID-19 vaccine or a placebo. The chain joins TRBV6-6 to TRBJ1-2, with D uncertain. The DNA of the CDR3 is TGTGCCAGCAGTTACTCGTCCCCCTATGGCTACACCTTC. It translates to CASSYSSPYGYTF.